This TCR beta chain was retrieved from a study of response to subunit inactivated influenza vaccine. Using its own MiXCR run on the RT-PCR reads, TCRdb lists one record per CDR3 protein. This table holds under 800,000 distinct CDR3 sequences, around 13% found once. This clonotype was observed a few times. From germline, CDR1 is SNHLY and CDR2 FYNNEI. The V gene end was trimmed by 8 bases and the J gene end by 1 base; junction bases not matched to a gene: 4. The CDR3 is 14 residues long. The receptor's source is a man aged 45 to 65 who received an inactivated influenza vaccine. Source: PBMCs from blood, taken around 14 days before vaccination. The gene calls are TRBV2 and TRBJ2-7; 11 positions agree with TRBD1. In DNA, the CDR3 is TGTGCCAGCGTTGGACAGGGGGCTTCCTACGAGCAGTACTTC. Amino acid sequence: CASVGQGASYEQYF.